The clone carrying this TCR beta chain was observed at least ten times. The antigen is undetermined. This record comes from a study of early T cells in non-severe SARS-CoV-2 infection. Across the study: Sequencing of bulk RNA from unsorted whole blood was done, without chain pairing. Overall study results and limits: Matching results from VDJdb favored anti-spike CD8 responses, leaving private and CD4 specificities undetected.

V dropped 3 bases and J dropped 0 bases, with 12 bases sitting between them. Per germline, CDR1 SGHDT and CDR2 YYEEEE. The CDR3 sequence is 15 residues long. Unique molecular identifiers tagged individual cDNA molecules. TCRdb recomputed calls from the 5' RACE reads with MiXCR, one row per CDR3 protein. In the table there are around 80,000 distinct CDR3 sequences, roughly 12% of which are singletons. The sequenced sample consisted of whole blood. The chain has TRBV5-6 and TRBJ1-1; D may be TRBD1 (6 bases). This TCR derives from an adult who was a healthcare worker with PCR-confirmed SARS-CoV-2 infection or an uninfected control (not recorded which). CDR3 loop: CASSYYTGMNTEAFF. The CDR3 DNA reads TGTGCCAGCAGCTACTATACAGGGATGAACACTGAAGCTTTCTTT.